The 6 T cell receptor beta chains reported below all come from one sample, sequenced in a study of CXCR3-negative and CXCR3-positive naive CD8 T cells. Carrying UMI labels, the TRB cDNA libraries were prepared through 5' RACE. TCRdb processed the 5' RACE reads again and assigns one entry to each CDR3 protein, with no DNA. The sample holds fewer than 55,000 distinct CDR3 sequences. The sample was naive CXCR3- CD8+ T cells from blood. Subset in this sample: CD45RO-CCR7+CD27+CD95- naive CD8+ T cells lacking CXCR3 (TNR3-). These receptors all come from a human donor in good health. Some clones in this sample may be carry-over from other donors' samples.

V is TRBV29-1 and J is TRBJ2-7; TCRdb's D call, TRBD2, is unchecked because there is no DNA. This CDR3 is built from 13 residues. From germline, CDR1 is SQVTM and CDR2 ANQGSEA. The CDR3 here is CSVKTSDTYEQYF.

The chain combines TRBV7-9 with TRBJ1-1; TCRdb selects TRBD1, and the lack of DNA leaves this call unchecked. CDR1 is SEHNR and CDR2 is FQNEAQ in the germline V gene (reference sequence). The CDR3 extends over 13 amino acids. The CDR3 here is CASSKTGDTEAFF.

CDR3 sequence: CASSQERSTYEQYF. The chain recombines TRBV4-3 with TRBJ2-7. CDR3 length equals 14 residues. Germline values: CDR1 LGHNA, CDR2 YSLEER.

The chain combines TRBV20-1 with TRBJ2-7. The germline V gene encodes CDR1 DFQATT and CDR2 SNEGSKA (reference sequence). This CDR3 has 15 amino acids. This chain's CDR3 is CSARDVGLTPYEQYF.

The J gene is TRBJ1-2, the V gene TRBV12-3 or TRBV12-4; lacking DNA, the TRBD1 call made by TCRdb goes unchecked. The CDR3 spans 15 residues. This CDR3 reads CASTGQGRGTYGYTF.

The gene calls are TRBV24-1 and TRBJ2-5; TCRdb selects TRBD2, and the lack of DNA leaves this call unchecked. Germline CDR1 and CDR2: KGHDR and SFDVKD. This CDR3 region has 14 residues. CDR3 protein: CATSDAGVGETQYF.